The rows below give T cell receptor beta chains drawn from one sample of a study of blood T cells in healthy people across ages. TCRdb recomputed calls from the 5' RACE reads with MiXCR, one row per CDR3 protein. This table has 1,500,000 or so distinct CDR3 sequences, roughly 43% appearing once. Sequenced sample: blood. These receptors all come from a young woman in good health. The CDR3 runs from the conserved cysteine through the conserved F or W.

TRBV11-2	TRBJ1-4	CASSSRTVSGEKLFF
TRBV18	.	CASSPPASVYNEQYF
TRBV12-3/TRBV12-4	TRBJ2-5	CASRRRVTYQETQYF
TRBV5-1	TRBJ1-6	CASSRQGPSSYNSPLHF
TRBV29-1	TRBJ2-1	CSVGTPVGIRSYNEQFF
TRBV29-1	TRBJ2-1	CSVGIGEQFF
TRBV7-9	TRBJ1-2	CASSTRTGEDSGYTF
TRBV20-1	TRBJ1-2	CSARIGQGGGYTF
TRBV5-1	TRBJ2-1	CASSWQAGQGGNEQFF
TRBV10-3	TRBJ2-1	CATSGVGERREQFF
TRBV6-2/TRBV6-3	TRBJ1-4	CASSYRDWEKLFF
TRBV4-1	TRBJ2-3	CASSQPLAGEAADTQYF
TRBV4-3	TRBJ2-3	CASSQPGIQGRADTQYF
TRBV3-1	TRBJ2-7	CASSPRSNSYEQYF
TRBV2	TRBJ2-1	CASSEYANEQFF
TRBV12-3/TRBV12-4	TRBJ2-3	CASSFTLGTGRSTDTQYF